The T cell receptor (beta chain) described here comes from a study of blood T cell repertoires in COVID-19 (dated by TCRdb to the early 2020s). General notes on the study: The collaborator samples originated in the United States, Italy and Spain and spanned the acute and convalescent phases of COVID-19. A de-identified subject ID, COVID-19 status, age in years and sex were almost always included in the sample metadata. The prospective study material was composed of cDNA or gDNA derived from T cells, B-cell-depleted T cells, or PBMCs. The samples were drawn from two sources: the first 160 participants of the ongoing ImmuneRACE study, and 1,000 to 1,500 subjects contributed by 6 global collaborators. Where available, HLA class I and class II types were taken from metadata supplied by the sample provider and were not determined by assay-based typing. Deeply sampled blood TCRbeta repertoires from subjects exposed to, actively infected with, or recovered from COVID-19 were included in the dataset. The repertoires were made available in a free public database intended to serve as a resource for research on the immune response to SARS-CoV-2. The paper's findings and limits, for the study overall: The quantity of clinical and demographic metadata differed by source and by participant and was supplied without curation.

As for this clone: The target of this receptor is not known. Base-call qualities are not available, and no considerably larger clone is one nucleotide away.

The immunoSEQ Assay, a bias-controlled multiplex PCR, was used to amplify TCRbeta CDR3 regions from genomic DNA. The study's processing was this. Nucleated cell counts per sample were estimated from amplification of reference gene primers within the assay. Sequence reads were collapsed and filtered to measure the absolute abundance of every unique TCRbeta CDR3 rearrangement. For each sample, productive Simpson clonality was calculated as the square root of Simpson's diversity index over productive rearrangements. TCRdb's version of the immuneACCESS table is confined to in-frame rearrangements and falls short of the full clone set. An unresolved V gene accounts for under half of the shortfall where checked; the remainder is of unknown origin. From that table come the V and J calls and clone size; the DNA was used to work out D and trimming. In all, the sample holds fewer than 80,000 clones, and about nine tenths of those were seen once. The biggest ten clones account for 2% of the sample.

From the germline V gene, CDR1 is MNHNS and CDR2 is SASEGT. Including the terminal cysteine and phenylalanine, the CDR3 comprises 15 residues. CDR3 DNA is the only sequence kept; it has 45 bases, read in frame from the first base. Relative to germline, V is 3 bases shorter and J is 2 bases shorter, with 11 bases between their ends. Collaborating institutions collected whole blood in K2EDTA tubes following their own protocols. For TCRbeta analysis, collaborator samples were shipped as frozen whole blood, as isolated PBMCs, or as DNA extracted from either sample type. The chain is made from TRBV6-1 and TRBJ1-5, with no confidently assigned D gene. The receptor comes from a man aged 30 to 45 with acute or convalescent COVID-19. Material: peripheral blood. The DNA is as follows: TGTGCCAGCAGTGAGAGGATTTCGGGCAATCAGCCCCAGCATTTT. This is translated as CASSERISGNQPQHF.